The 8 T cell receptor beta chains below all came from one sample that was sequenced in a study of T cell changes during pregnancy in multiple sclerosis. TCRdb's copy holds only in-frame clones and misses some; the assay was immunoSEQ multiplex PCR. Of about 98,000 clones listed, roughly nine tenths are singletons. Sample: peripheral blood, taken after pregnancy. These receptors originate from a female donor in good health, enrolled as a control in a pregnancy study.

The genes are TRBV5-1 and TRBJ2-2; 7 bases agree with TRBD1. Trimming took 3 bases from V and 7 from J; bases not matched to a gene: 6. The CDR3 runs to 14 residues. CDR1 and CDR2 from the germline V gene are SGHRS and YFSETQ. The CDR3 region has the DNA TGCGCCAGCAGCTCGAGGGGGCAGGGCGGGGAGCTGTTTTTT. Translated, it gives CASSSRGQGGELFF.

This sequence joins TRBV7-2 and TRBJ2-5; 12 bases map to TRBD2. CDR3 length equals 17 residues. With V trimmed by 1 base and J by 5 bases, 8 bases remained unmatched. Germline CDR1 SGHTA, CDR2 FQGNSA. The CDR3 nucleotides read TGTGCCAGCAGCTTAGGGTCACTAGCGGGGGGTTTTGAGACCCAGTACTTC. Translating it yields CASSLGSLAGGFETQYF.

This rearrangement joins TRBV5-6 to TRBJ1-1, with TRBD1 matching over 9 bases. Germline CDR1 reads SGHDT; CDR2 reads YYEEEE. V shed 4 bases and J 3 bases; nucleotides not matched to a gene: 13. The CDR3 totals 17 residues. The CDR3 DNA reads TGTGCCAGCAGCCTGACAGGGGGAGCCCAATTTGACACTGAAGCTTTCTTT. Translation gives CASSLTGGAQFDTEAFF.

This rearrangement joins TRBV2 to TRBJ1-5; no reliable D call. CDR3 length: 13 residues. Germline CDR1 is SNHLY and CDR2 is FYNNEI. V was cut by 9 bases and J by 0 bases, with 9 bases left in between. CDR3 nucleotide sequence: TGTGCCAGTTCGAGTTATAGCAATCAGCCCCAGCATTTT. It encodes CASSSYSNQPQHF.

This chain joins TRBV30 and TRBJ1-1, with D possibly TRBD1 on 6 matching bases. Germline CDR1 GTSNPN, CDR2 SVGIG (reference sequence). The CDR3 totals 11 residues. Trimming stripped 1 base from V and 10 bases from J, with 10 bases between. CDR3 sequence: CAWSGGPGAFF. The CDR3 DNA follows: TGTGCCTGGAGTGGGGGGCCAGGAGCTTTCTTT.

The rearrangement links TRBV5-5 to TRBJ1-3, with D perhaps matching TRBD1 (5 bases). Germline V gene data show CDR1 as SGHKS and CDR2 as YYEKEE (reference sequence). V was pared by 4 bases and J by 0 bases, with 14 bases between. This CDR3 has 16 residues. The CDR3 reads CASSPGVVSSGNTIYF. The CDR3 DNA sequence: TGTGCCAGCAGCCCGGGGGTCGTAAGCTCTGGAAACACCATATATTTT.

The rearrangement joins TRBV7-2 to TRBJ2-5, with 8 bases identical to TRBD1. Germline assignment: CDR1 SGHTA and CDR2 FQGNSA. This CDR3 region has 15 residues. V dropped 1 base and J dropped 1; count of bases not matched to a gene: 2. The CDR3 coding sequence is TGTGCCAGCAGCTTAGTACAGGGGGGCCAAGAGACCCAGTACTTC. This translates into CASSLVQGGQETQYF.

The V call is TRBV6-5, the J call TRBJ1-4; D not certain. Germline CDR1 and CDR2: MNHEY and SVGAGI. V was trimmed by 10 bases and J by 0 bases, leaving 12 bases between them. This CDR3 has 14 residues. CDR3 nucleotide sequence: TGTGCCACCCGGGGTACTGCAACTAATGAAAAACTGTTTTTT. Translated: CATRGTATNEKLFF.